This TCR beta chain was recovered during a study of a mutant IDH1 vaccine in newly diagnosed glioma. In the study overall: Vaccines were begun 4-6 weeks after radiotherapy alone, or with temozolomide cycles. V12 corresponded to week 35 and V13 to week 47.

The time point was: week 35, safety follow-up. In every dose of vaccine, 300 ug of mutant IDH1 20-mer peptide was given alongside topical imiquimod. Losses at the gene ends were 7 bases for V and 4 bases for J; bases not matched to a gene: 8. The length of the CDR3 is 15 residues. Looked up from germline, CDR1 is SNHLY and CDR2 is FYNNEI. The table came from immunoSEQ multiplex PCR; TCRdb's copy has only in-frame clones and leaves some out. The table has tens of thousands of clones, 80% to 90% seen once. Turning to this clone: Its antigen is still unknown.

The sample in question was PBMCs, obtained from a glioma patient whose treatment included an IDH1 peptide vaccine. This TCR came from a man aged 35 to 55 with glioma. V is TRBV2 and J is TRBJ2-3, with TRBD1 matching over 10 bases. In nucleotides, the CDR3 is TGTGCCAGCAATCGAGACAGGGGGCCGGCAGATACGCAGTATTTT. Its translation is CASNRDRGPADTQYF.